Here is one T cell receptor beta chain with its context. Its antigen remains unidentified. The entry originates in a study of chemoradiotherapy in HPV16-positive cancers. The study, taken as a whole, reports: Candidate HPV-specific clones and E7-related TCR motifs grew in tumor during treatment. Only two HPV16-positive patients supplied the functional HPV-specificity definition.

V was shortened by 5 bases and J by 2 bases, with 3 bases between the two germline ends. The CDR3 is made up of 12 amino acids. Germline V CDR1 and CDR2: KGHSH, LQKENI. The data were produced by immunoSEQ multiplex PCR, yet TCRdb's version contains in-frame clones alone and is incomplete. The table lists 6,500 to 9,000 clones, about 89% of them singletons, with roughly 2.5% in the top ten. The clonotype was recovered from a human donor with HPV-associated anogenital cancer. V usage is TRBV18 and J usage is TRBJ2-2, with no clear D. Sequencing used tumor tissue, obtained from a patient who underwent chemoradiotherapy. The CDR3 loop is CASSENTGELFF. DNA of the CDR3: TGTGCCAGCTCAGAAAACACCGGGGAGCTGTTTTTT. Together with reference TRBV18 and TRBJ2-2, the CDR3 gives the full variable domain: NAGVMQNPRHLVRRRGQEARLRCSPMKGHSHVYWYRQLPEEGLKFMVYLQKENIIDESGMPKERFSAEFPKEGPSILRIQQVVRGDSAAYFCASSENTGELFFGEGSRLTVL.